Sequencing of this TCR beta chain was carried out in a study of blood T cell repertoires in COVID-19. The length of the CDR3 is 16 residues. Trimming removed 0 bases from V and 10 bases from J; junction bases left unmatched: 11. Germline-derived CDR1 and CDR2 are MGHRA and YSYEKL. The repertoire was sequenced with immunoSEQ multiplex PCR; TCRdb's copy has only in-frame clones and lacks some. The sample records roughly 500,000 clones, around 89% being singletons. The clonotype originates from a woman aged 40 to 50 who had recovered from COVID-19. This rearrangement joins TRBV4-1 to TRBJ2-1; 8 bases are a match to TRBD2. The specimen sequenced was PBMCs or T cells enriched from blood (not recorded which). The CDR3 DNA follows: TGCGCCAGCAGCCAAGAGTGGGCTAGCGGGTCGTGGGAGCAGTTCTTC. This sequence encodes CASSQEWASGSWEQFF.